The entry below gives a single T cell receptor (beta chain) sequence along with its context. The antigen remains undetermined. The sample is drawn from a study of blood T cells in healthy people across ages. The CDR3 sequence is 16 residues long. CDR1 is SGDLS, CDR2 YYNGEE, per germline. Study results and limitations: Both higher diversity and more naive CD4+ cells marked long-lived donors when set against aged donors. Because donor CMV status was unknown, expanded clonotype changes were possibly confounded.

Alongside a J-beta primer mix, a sample-barcoded 5' primer served in a second PCR lasting about 7 to 11 cycles. TCRdb analysed the 5' RACE reads with MiXCR anew, one entry per CDR3 protein. The sample consists of around 800,000 distinct CDR3 sequences, approximately 59% of them appearing once. The chain carries TRBV9 and TRBJ2-4, with D tentatively TRBD1 or TRBD2 (5 bases each). The J call may not be correct, given that the DNA end is closer to TRBJ2-7. The sequenced sample was blood. This receptor was identified in a man aged 25-40 years in good health. CDR3 sequence reads: CASSPTGAGSSYEQYF. CDR3 bases: TGTGCCAGCAGCCCCACCGGGGCAGGGAGCTCCTACGAGCAGTACTTC.